The 9 T cell receptor beta chains reported below all come from one sample, sequenced in a study of T cell responses to AZD1222 COVID-19 vaccine. Libraries were prepared by immunoSEQ multiplex PCR; TCRdb keeps only in-frame clonotypes and omits some of them. The sample yields 250,000 to 300,000 clones, roughly 93% seen once. This sample comprised peripheral blood, obtained 28 days after the second AZD1222 dose. The receptors were gathered from an adult who received the AZD1222 COVID-19 vaccine.

The chain carries TRBV4-1 and TRBJ2-7; TRBD2 matches 10 bases. There are 15 residues in the CDR3. V was pared by 2 bases and J by 6 bases, with 7 bases of the junction left unmatched. Germline V gene lookup returns CDR1 MGHRA and CDR2 YSYEKL. The CDR3 region has the DNA TGCGCCAGCAGCCAAAAGCGGGGGGGCCGTCGCGAGCAGTACTTC. Translation: CASSQKRGGRREQYF.

The gene calls are TRBV7-9 and TRBJ1-6; 7 nucleotides align to TRBD1. The germline V gene encodes CDR1 SEHNR and CDR2 FQNEAQ (reference sequence). Losses at the gene ends were 8 bases for V and 9 bases for J; bases not matched to a gene: 16. This CDR3 contains 16 residues. CDR3 in amino acids: CASSRLQGRFGSPLHF. The DNA for the CDR3 is TGTGCCAGCTCCCGACTACAGGGGAGGTTTGGTTCACCCCTCCACTTT.

This clone was recorded only once. The chain joins TRBV5-4 to TRBJ1-4; TRBD1 is a possible D gene (5 bases). The germline CDR1 and CDR2 sequences are SGHNT and YYREEE (reference sequence). The V end was cut by 7 bases, the J end by 5 bases, with 15 bases between. The CDR3 is made up of 14 amino acids. CDR3 sequence (DNA): TGTGCCAGCGGGATAAGGGACGGAAATGAAAAACTGTTTTTT. Translation: CASGIRDGNEKLFF.

DNA of the CDR3: TGCGCCAGCAGCCAAGTTCTAGCGGGAGGCGGTGAGCAGTTCTTC. Translation gives CASSQVLAGGGEQFF. This chain uses TRBV4-1 with TRBJ2-1; 11 bases agree with TRBD2. The CDR3 runs to 15 residues. Trimming removed 1 base from V and 9 bases from J; junction bases left unmatched: 5. CDR1 and CDR2 from the germline V gene are MGHRA and YSYEKL.

CDR3 residues: CASSPSGSREQYF. DNA of the CDR3: TGTGCCAGCAGCCCGTCAGGATCTCGCGAGCAGTACTTC. This chain joins TRBV7-3 and TRBJ2-7; D is uncertain. Trimming left V 5 bases short and J 6 bases short, with 14 bases between. The V gene's germline CDR1 is SGHTA and CDR2 FQGTGA. The CDR3 has 13 residues.

The chain joins TRBV28 to TRBJ2-2; the D is unclear. The CDR3 runs 14 residues. V lost 4 bases and J 8 bases, leaving 14 bases between the germline ends. Germline CDR1 MDHEN, CDR2 SYDVKM. The CDR3 is CASSSSPLLGELFF. For the CDR3, the DNA is TGTGCCAGCAGTTCGAGCCCTCTCTTAGGGGAGCTGTTTTTT.

The rearrangement links TRBV7-3 to TRBJ2-2; no clear D gene. Germline V gene lookup returns CDR1 SGHTA and CDR2 FQGTGA. Trimming shortened V by 3 bases and J by 5 bases, and 10 bases separated the two germline ends. This CDR3 contains 14 residues. The CDR3 loop is CASSLARETGELFF. CDR3 in DNA: TGTGCCAGCAGCTTGGCAAGGGAAACCGGGGAGCTGTTTTTT.

J is TRBJ2-7 and V is TRBV18; 9 bases are a match to TRBD1. This CDR3 comprises 14 residues. With 3 bases clipped from V and 5 bases from J, the junction kept 5 bases outside the gene matches. Per germline, CDR1 KGHSH and CDR2 LQKENI. CDR3 nucleotides: TGTGCCAGCTCACCGGGACAGGGTATCGACGAGCAGTACTTC. It codes for CASSPGQGIDEQYF.

The chain combines TRBV4-1 with TRBJ2-1; the match to TRBD2 covers 8 bases. This CDR3 has 16 residues. CDR1 is MGHRA, CDR2 YSYEKL, per germline. Trimming took 0 bases from V and 2 from J; bases not matched to a gene: 3. The CDR3 region has the DNA TGCGCCAGCAGCCAAGATAGGGGACTAGCCTACAATGAGCAGTTCTTC. This encodes CASSQDRGLAYNEQFF.